Sequencing of this T cell receptor (beta chain) was carried out in a study of graft-versus-host responses after intestinal transplantation (TCRdb year 2021). As for the study more broadly: Recipients received multivisceral, liver-intestinal, or isolated intestinal transplants. Anti-thymocyte globulin induction was given to all recipients, followed by maintenance tacrolimus and steroids for around three years. After intestinal transplantation, graft-versus-host and host-versus-graft alloreactive T cell clones in the graft, circulation and bone marrow were tracked using bulk TCR-beta CDR3 sequencing. Alloreactive clones were identified by sequencing pre-transplant mixed lymphocyte reaction products and comparing these products with unstimulated pre-transplant donor and recipient T cells. The cohort enrolled 20 to 30 intestinal transplant recipients, one of whom was a retransplant, and 3 patients without pretransplant specimens were excluded. Donor T cell macrochimerism was defined as a peak of at least 4% donor T cells among recipient peripheral blood mononuclear cells. Rather than going through the commercial service, samples from three later patients were sequenced in-house on an Illumina MiSeq and processed with MiXCR.

The CDR3 has 13 amino acids, counting the end cysteine and phenylalanine. Solely the CDR3 DNA is kept, with 39 bases framed from the first base. CDR1 MNHEY and CDR2 SMNVEV are derived from the germline V gene (reference sequence). The junction carries 6 bases between V and J, which are trimmed by 0 bases and 6 bases respectively. Points on this clone: The antigen it binds to is not known. No base quality information exists; no much larger clone differs at one position.

Sample time point, as interpreted from the label and publication: cells obtained before transplantation from donor or recipient. CD3+CD4+ and CD3+CD8+ populations were FACS-sorted from unstimulated pre-transplant donor and recipient cells taken from spleen or lymph nodes. The protocol used for the library was the immunoSEQ multiplex PCR assay. In most patients, genomic DNA was isolated using the Qiagen DNeasy Blood and Tissue Kit and sent frozen to Adaptive Biotechnologies for TCR sequencing. High-throughput TCR-beta CDR3 sequencing of genomic DNA from most patients was performed by Adaptive Biotechnologies. Per the authors' processing: Adaptive's ImmunoSEQ software supplied the TCR sequencing data for 15 to 20 patients, while MiXCR and VDJtools were used to process a few other patients. To correct CD4 versus CD8 sorting errors, any sequence found in both subsets at a frequency ratio below 5:1 was removed. Because the origin of CDR3 nucleotide sequences shared between donor and recipient could not be assigned, those sequences were removed. At least 2-fold expansion over unstimulated cells and a minimum CFSE-low frequency of 0.002% (template counts) or 0.001% (read counts) were required for clones to be classified as alloreactive. Clones detected in sequenced pre-transplant spleen, lymph node, or MLR CFSE-low populations of the donor or recipient were defined as mappable. Cumulative frequency of alloreactive clones was calculated as a percentage of all sequences weighted by copy number. TCRdb stores this immuneACCESS table with in-frame sequences only. Part of the clones is absent; in the studies checked, under half of the shortfall reflects unresolved V genes, and no reason is known for the rest. The DNA was the basis for D and trimming; V, J and clone size are from that table. Here the sample has about 99,000 clones; roughly 93% occur a single time. Clones ranked in the top ten supply around 1.2% of the sample.

Findings and caveats that apply to the study as a whole: In the allografts of patients with donor T cell macrochimerism, GvH to HvG T cell clonal ratios were high. GvH clones turned up in recipient bone marrow, with some appearing earlier in ileal mucosa or blood, a pattern consistent with an intestinal mucosal origin. The relatively low number and heterogeneity of intestinal transplant patients limited the conclusions. Early after transplant, declines in HvG clones were associated with peak levels of circulating GvH clones.

This sample comprised unstimulated CD8+ T cells sorted from spleen or lymph node cells, obtained before intestinal transplant. This clonotype was obtained from a human donor who received an intestinal transplant. The rearrangement combines TRBV27 with TRBJ1-5; possibly the D gene is TRBD1, per 5 matching bases. The DNA sequence is as follows: TGTGCCAGCAGTTTATCGGGGGTTCAGCCCCAGCATTTT. Its translation reads: CASSLSGVQPQHF.